The rows below give T cell receptor beta chains drawn from one sample of a study of vaccination and CD4 T cells after COVID-19. TCRdb independently ran MiXCR on the PCR reads; one entry per CDR3 protein. The table has about 12,000 distinct CDR3 sequences, approximately 75% seen once. These receptors' targets are unknown. Sample: CD4+ T cells from blood, cultured in vitro. The receptors here all came from a human donor who had recovered from COVID-19. Both conserved end residues are part of each CDR3. The order of the fields is J gene, V gene, CDR3 protein.

J gene: TRBJ2-1
V gene: TRBV7-9
CDR3 protein: CASSSQVRDRTPYNEQFF

J gene: TRBJ1-5
V gene: TRBV20-1
CDR3 protein: CSARAEDSHQPQHF

J gene: TRBJ2-1
V gene: TRBV11-3
CDR3 protein: CASSLPGCGTAHYNEQFF

J gene: TRBJ1-6
V gene: TRBV5-4
CDR3 protein: CASSLDRVNSPLHF

J gene: TRBJ1-5
V gene: TRBV6-2/TRBV6-3
CDR3 protein: CASTQRALGNQPQHF

J gene: TRBJ2-1
V gene: TRBV7-2
CDR3 protein: CASSSRIVDPGLF

J gene: TRBJ2-7
V gene: TRBV27
CDR3 protein: CASSSNYEQYF

J gene: TRBJ2-3
V gene: TRBV20-1
CDR3 protein: CSARGPGLGDTDTQYF

J gene: TRBJ1-3
V gene: TRBV20-1
CDR3 protein: CSATRDRGNWLGNTIYF

J gene: TRBJ1-1
V gene: TRBV6-5
CDR3 protein: CASSFGRVNTEAFF

J gene: TRBJ2-1
V gene: TRBV2
CDR3 protein: CASSDRNEQFF

J gene: TRBJ1-2
V gene: TRBV28
CDR3 protein: CASYGRGDYGYTF

J gene: TRBJ1-2
V gene: TRBV30
CDR3 protein: CAWSVIIPGTDQYGYTF

J gene: TRBJ2-5
V gene: TRBV2
CDR3 protein: CAVGQETQYF

J gene: TRBJ2-5
V gene: TRBV20-1
CDR3 protein: CSARGLAGLETQYF

J gene: TRBJ2-7
V gene: TRBV27
CDR3 protein: CASSFRRDPFYEQYF

J gene: TRBJ2-1
V gene: TRBV11-3
CDR3 protein: CASSLDPGREQFF

J gene: TRBJ2-7
V gene: TRBV15
CDR3 protein: CATSRPQGYEQYF